Listed below are T cell receptor beta chains from one sample, sequenced in a study of blood T cell repertoires in COVID-19. TCRdb keeps only in-frame clones here, not all; method: immunoSEQ multiplex PCR. The table records roughly 200,000 clones, around 80% of them present only once. The sequencing sample was made of peripheral blood. All receptors come from a woman older than 75 with active or convalescent COVID-19. The CDR3 runs from the conserved cysteine through the conserved F or W. The D gene is left open where the match is weak. Expanded clones are given a class, and other clones once, few, many or no size at all.

D gene	clone size	J gene	V gene	CDR3 length	CDR3 DNA	CDR3 protein
TRBD2	.	TRBJ2-7	TRBV6-5	15	TGTGCCAGCAGTTACGCGGGAGGGGGCGGGTACGAGCAGTACTTC	CASSYAGGGGYEQYF
TRBD1	.	TRBJ1-1	TRBV6-5	13	TGTGCCAGCAGCCGGACAGGGGGCACTGAAGCTTTCTTT	CASSRTGGTEAFF
.	few	TRBJ1-3	TRBV11-2	18	TGTGCCAGCAGCTTAGTAGCCGCCGGGACACCCTCTGGAAACACCATATATTTT	CASSLVAAGTPSGNTIYF
.	.	TRBJ1-5	TRBV6-5	15	TGTGCCAGCACTACAGGCTTAACAATAGACCAGCCCCAGCATTTT	CASTTGLTIDQPQHF
TRBD1	.	TRBJ1-5	TRBV2	15	TGTGCCAGCAGTGAGGGACAGGGGAGCAATCAGCCCCAGCATTTT	CASSEGQGSNQPQHF
.	.	TRBJ1-3	TRBV2	14	TGTGCCAGAAGTGGCCGCTCGGCTGGAAACACCATATATTTT	CARSGRSAGNTIYF
TRBD1	.	TRBJ2-7	TRBV29-1	14	TGCAGCGCTGAGGGCGGACAGGGGGGCGACGAGCAGTACTTC	CSAEGGQGGDEQYF
.	.	TRBJ1-1	TRBV24-1	14	TGTGCCACCAGTGATATCGAAGCCCCAAGTGAAGCTTTCTTT	CATSDIEAPSEAFF
.	.	TRBJ1-1	TRBV10-1	11	TGCGCCAATAACAGCTACACTGAAGCTTTCTTT	CANNSYTEAFF
TRBD1	.	TRBJ1-2	TRBV11-2	14	TGTGCCAGCAGCTCGGGACAGGGGGCCTATGGCTACACCTTC	CASSSGQGAYGYTF
TRBD2	.	TRBJ2-7	TRBV5-1	13	TGCGCCAGCAGCGAGGGACTAGACTACGAGCAGTACTTC	CASSEGLDYEQYF
.	.	TRBJ1-2	TRBV10-3	11	TGTGCCATCAGTGAGTCTCGGGGCTACACCTTC	CAISESRGYTF
TRBD2	.	TRBJ2-2	TRBV7-9	18	TGTGCCAGCAGCCCCACTTTGGCGGGGGGAAGAAACACCGGGGAGCTGTTTTTT	CASSPTLAGGRNTGELFF
TRBD1	.	TRBJ1-2	TRBV28	19	TGTGCCAGCAGTCCGGGGACAGGGGGAACCTCTCCAGCTAACTATGGCTACACCTTC	CASSPGTGGTSPANYGYTF
.	once	TRBJ2-7	TRBV28	13	TGTGCCAGCAGTTTTCTTAGCTCCTACGAGCAGTACTTC	CASSFLSSYEQYF
.	.	TRBJ1-2	TRBV6-5	15	TGTGCCAGCAGTTACTCAGGGGCGCTAGGCTATGGCTACACCTTC	CASSYSGALGYGYTF
TRBD2	once	TRBJ2-3	TRBV5-4	14	TGTGCCAGCAGCTACAGCGGGGGGGAGGATACGCAGTATTTT	CASSYSGGEDTQYF